This TCR beta chain is from a study of blood T cells in healthy people across ages. V shed 0 bases and J shed 6 bases, with 13 bases lying between them. The CDR3 spans 15 residues. CDR1 SGHRS and CDR2 YFSETQ come from the germline V gene. PCR was performed a second time for about 7 to 11 cycles using a sample-barcoded 5' primer and a J-beta primer mix. TCRdb reanalysed the 5' RACE reads using MiXCR and keeps one entry per CDR3 protein. The profile covers fewer than 900,000 distinct CDR3 sequences, with roughly 43% appearing a single time and 20% to 25% taken by the ten largest. The chain couples TRBV5-1 to TRBJ2-1; TRBD1 is a possible D gene (5 bases). Sequenced: blood. This sequence originates from a woman aged 55-69 years in good health. The CDR3 region is CASSLAEQASNEQFF. DNA of the CDR3: TGCGCCAGCAGCTTGGCGGAACAGGCCTCCAATGAGCAGTTCTTC.